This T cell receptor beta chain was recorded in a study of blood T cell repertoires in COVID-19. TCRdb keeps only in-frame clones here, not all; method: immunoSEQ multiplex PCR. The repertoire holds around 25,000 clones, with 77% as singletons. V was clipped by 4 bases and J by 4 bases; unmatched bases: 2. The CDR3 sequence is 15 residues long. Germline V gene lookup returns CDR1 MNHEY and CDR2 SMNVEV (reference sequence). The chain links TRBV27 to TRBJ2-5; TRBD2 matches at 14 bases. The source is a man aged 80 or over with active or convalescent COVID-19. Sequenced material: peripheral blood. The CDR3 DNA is TGTGCCAGCAGTTCCGGGACTAGCGGGGGAGAGACCCAGTACTTC. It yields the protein CASSSGTSGGETQYF.